This T cell receptor (beta chain) originates from a study of T-cell reconstitution after alpha-beta-depleted transplantation in children. This clonotype has only a few counts. TCRbeta library preparation incorporated unique molecular identifiers. TCRdb re-analysed the PCR reads in MiXCR, keeping a single row per CDR3 protein. The data show about 500,000 distinct CDR3 sequences, around a third seen once. The sequence was collected from a human donor who donated a stem cell graft to a child with aplastic anemia. This specimen was PBMCs from the stem cell graft donor, taken from the stem cell graft.

CDR3: CASSGGGTPYEQYF. In DNA form, the CDR3 reads TGTGCCAGCAGCGGCGGGGGAACTCCCTACGAGCAGTACTTC. The chain joins TRBV13 to TRBJ2-7, with 7 positions matching TRBD2. Germline values: CDR1 PRHDT, CDR2 FYEKMQ (reference sequence). CDR3 length: 14 residues. Trimming at V came to 5 bases and at J to 2 bases, leaving 6 bases not matched to a gene.